This T cell receptor beta chain was captured by sequencing in a study of T cell repertoires in cytomegalovirus infection. Study-level information: The study used recently identified HLA-C-restricted and well-studied HLA-B-restricted CMV epitopes. Through public TCR beta signatures, both CMV infection and matching HLA type were indicated.

The V gene end was trimmed by 10 bases and the J gene end by 5 bases; junction bases not matched to a gene: 8. The CDR3 contains 14 residues. The germline gives CDR1 MNHEY, CDR2 SMNVEV (reference sequence). Findings and limits, study-wide: HLA-C-restricted CMV clonotypes gave the most frequent clonotype in two of eight donors. People with CMV and the relevant HLA were identified by cumulative public TCR beta family frequency.

TCRdb itself ran the reads through MiXCR, one entry per CDR3 protein. Seen here are fewer than 950,000 distinct CDR3 sequences, roughly 33% observed once, and the top ten hold approximately 13%. With respect to this clonotype: Antigen specificity is unknown.

The chain combines TRBV27 with TRBJ2-1; 10 bases are a match to TRBD2. Sequenced material: cultured CD8+ T cells from PBMCs, taken from culture after CMV antigen stimulation. The sequence came from a human donor in good health (CMV status not recorded). Some clones in this sample may be carry-over from other donors' samples. The CDR3 reads CAILSGGANNEQFF. The CDR3, as DNA: TGTGCCATTCTAAGCGGGGGGGCAAACAATGAGCAGTTCTTC.